Listed below are T cell receptor beta chains from one sample, sequenced in a study of blood T cell repertoires in COVID-19. Only in-frame clones appear in the TCRdb table, and some are missing; sequencing was by immunoSEQ multiplex PCR. The sample lists about 210,000 clones, 88% occurring once. What was sequenced was peripheral blood. The receptors were gathered from a man aged 65-85 years with acute or convalescent COVID-19. CDR3s include the opening cysteine and the closing phenylalanine or tryptophan. The D gene is left open where the match is weak.

V gene	J gene	D gene	CDR3 protein	CDR3 DNA
TRBV15	TRBJ2-1	NA	CATSRERNFGTATNEQFF	TGTGCCACCAGCAGAGAAAGAAATTTTGGGACTGCAACCAATGAGCAGTTCTTC
TRBV19	TRBJ2-7	TRBD2	CATTPGLAGVGEQYF	TGTGCGACAACCCCTGGACTAGCGGGAGTAGGGGAGCAGTACTTC
TRBV5-1	TRBJ1-5	NA	CASTTGGFGYGQPQHF	TGCGCCAGCACCACGGGGGGCTTTGGATACGGTCAGCCCCAGCATTTT
TRBV19	TRBJ1-5	TRBD1	CATTGQGVNQPQHF	TGTGCCACCACCGGACAGGGGGTCAATCAGCCCCAGCATTTT
TRBV5-6	TRBJ1-5	NA	CASSLRQVNQPQHF	TGTGCCAGCAGCCTCCGACAGGTCAATCAGCCCCAGCATTTT
TRBV18	TRBJ2-5	NA	CASSPQAGEETQYF	TGTGCCAGCTCACCTCAGGCAGGGGAAGAGACCCAGTACTTC
TRBV24-1	TRBJ2-7	TRBD2	CATRDRASGLAGGYFEQYF	TGTGCCACGAGGGACAGGGCCAGTGGGCTAGCGGGGGGTTACTTCGAGCAGTACTTC
TRBV5-4	TRBJ2-7	NA	CASSLAGAPGEQYF	TGTGCCAGCAGCTTGGCCGGTGCCCCCGGCGAGCAGTACTTC
TRBV6-1	TRBJ2-7	TRBD1	CASSAFPGQGVYEQYF	TGTGCCAGCAGTGCTTTCCCGGGACAGGGGGTTTACGAGCAGTACTTC
TRBV18	TRBJ2-7	NA	CASSPLGQPGPYEQYF	TGTGCCAGCTCACCACTAGGACAGCCAGGCCCCTACGAGCAGTACTTC
TRBV18	TRBJ1-5	NA	CASSPDRSWPQHF	TGTGCCAGCTCACCAGACAGGAGTTGGCCCCAGCATTTT